One sample yielded the 2 T cell receptor beta chains listed below, sequenced in a study of cytomegalovirus exposure and HLA in healthy donors. PCR primers comprised 60 Vbeta and 13 Jbeta primers. Clones were sequenced by immunoSEQ multiplex PCR, and TCRdb holds only the in-frame ones, with some missing. The sample yields 60,000 to 100,000 clones, around 81% seen once. The sequenced material came from PBMCs. Receptors were obtained from a male donor in good health and CMV-seropositive.

This clone has just a few counts. The DNA of the CDR3 is TGTGCCAGCAGTTTATGGCAGGTTCAAGAGACCCAGTACTTC. Amino acid sequence: CASSLWQVQETQYF. The chain uses TRBV28 and TRBJ2-5, with D unclear. V shed 0 bases and J shed 2 bases, with 7 bases lying between them. Germline assignment: CDR1 MDHEN and CDR2 SYDVKM. The length of the CDR3 is 14 residues.

The J gene is TRBJ1-2, the V gene TRBV13, with D unresolved. The CDR3 has 12 amino acids. V was pared by 4 bases and J by 7 bases, with 10 bases between. The germline V gene encodes CDR1 PRHDT and CDR2 FYEKMQ (reference sequence). CDR3 in DNA: TGTGCCAGCAGCTCAAACATCCTTGGCTACACCTTC. Protein product: CASSSNILGYTF.